This T cell receptor (beta chain) was identified during a study of blood T cells in healthy people across ages (dated by TCRdb to between 2014 and 2017). Notes on the research overall: In model experiments, template switching captured roughly one uniquely barcoded TCR beta cDNA molecule for every two T cells. To track age-related changes in TCR beta repertoire diversity, the study relied on deep sequencing normalized with unique cDNA molecular identifiers. The donors were divided into four age groups: young (average around 16 years), middle-aged (about 39), aged (about 61) and long-lived (nearly 85). To avoid experimental bias, donors of different ages were spread randomly across the sequencing lanes. The study analyzed two additional independent replicas of 1 million unique cDNA reads from the same blood draw for two donors, one aged 18 to 29 and one aged 80 or older. The paper as a whole reports these results and caveats: As age increased, observed TCR beta diversity per million T cells dropped in a roughly linear way, and a significant reduction was already evident by age approximately 40. A strong correlation was found between observed TCR beta diversity and the percentage of naive T cells measured by flow cytometry. Estimates of total diversity based on one million sequenced T cells were considered lower bounds and underestimates. Bulk unsorted PBMC profiling prevented conclusive comparison of naive and antigen-experienced compartments. Because donor CMV infection status was unknown, age-related changes in expanded clonotypes were potentially confounded. Compared with the aged group, the long-lived group had more naive CD4+ T cells, fewer expanded clones and increased TCR diversity, a pattern suggesting age selection.

Systemically healthy Caucasian individuals from Russia, over 30 in total and aged roughly 6 to 100 years, were included as donors. Roughly 10 milliliters of peripheral blood were drawn from each donor into EDTA-treated Vacutainer tubes. PBMCs were isolated by Ficoll-Paque density-gradient centrifugation, with at least 7 million obtained per sample. Total RNA was extracted from PBMCs with Trizol reagent, with at least 6 micrograms obtained per sample. Naive CD45RAhigh/CD27high T cell percentages were measured by flow cytometry on a PBMC aliquot from every donor. From its cysteine to its phenylalanine, the CDR3 spans 16 amino acids. The kept DNA is CDR3 alone, 48 bases in frame from the first base. Trimming removed 8 bases from V and 8 bases from J; the gene matches leave 18 bases unexplained. To note about this clonotype: Its antigen remains unidentified. A much larger clone differs by one base, so this may be a read error.

The library was generated by 5' RACE. The data were produced on an Illumina HiSeq 2500. The second PCR ran for about 7 to 11 cycles and used a J-beta primer mix along with a sample-barcoded 5' primer. A unique molecular identifier was introduced onto each TCR beta cDNA molecule by a template-switch 5' adaptor carrying 12 random nucleotides. Each sample yielded at least 2.5 million CDR3-containing paired-end reads. All of the RNA was converted into first-strand cDNA using the Mint cDNA synthesis kit, with a TRBC-specific oligonucleotide serving as the primer. Following uracil-DNA glycosylase treatment, all cDNA underwent a first 18-cycle PCR with the universal primers M1SS and BC2_uni_R. Regarding the original processing steps: Each sample was normalized by randomly selecting 1 million high-quality reads, each carrying a distinct molecular identifier. Reads sharing molecular identifiers were discarded rather than binned into consensus sequences. MiTCR, run with a Q25 quality threshold and the strictest error-elimination algorithm, handled CDR3 identification, clonotype clustering and error correction. Lower-bound total TCR beta diversity was estimated with a nonparametric unseen species model using Euler transformation. TCRdb itself trimmed the public reads at Q25 with fastp, ran MiXCR and retained productive beta chains. Rows with a matching CDR3 protein are joined into one entry that keeps the most common DNA and genes. The V and J calls follow TCRdb's processing rather than the paper's. The sample table records around 1,500,000 distinct CDR3 sequences; 25% to 30% of these occur just once. More than 6% of the sample belongs to the ten largest clones.

The source of this sequence is a woman in her 30s in good health. Sequenced sample: blood. The chain couples TRBV12-3 or TRBV12-4 to TRBJ1-2, with 9 middle bases fitting TRBD1. The DNA sequence is TGTGCCAGCTGGTCTTCGATACAGGGGGCGTCGAGGGGCTACACCTTC. This translates into CASWSSIQGASRGYTF.